This T cell receptor (beta chain) was profiled in a study of T cells in Graves' hyperthyroidism and ophthalmopathy. This clonotype was detected a few times. RNA transcripts gave rise to amplified TCR beta CDR3 regions. HTBI primers were used for first-round RT-PCR of the TCR CDR3. MiXCR, run by TCRdb on the multiplex PCR reads, gives a single entry per CDR3 protein. The table has more than 500,000 distinct CDR3 sequences, about 14% seen once; the top ten hold more than 11%. The receptor was derived from a middle-aged woman with Graves' hyperthyroidism. Sequencing was done on a sample of blood.

Here the CDR3 reads CASSPLPEARSGANVLTF. The CDR3 DNA reads TGTGCCAGCAGCCCGCTCCCCGAGGCGCGCTCTGGGGCCAACGTCCTGACTTTC. The chain employs TRBV9 and TRBJ2-6, with D hard to call. There are 18 residues in the CDR3. Germline V gene lookup returns CDR1 SGDLS and CDR2 YYNGEE. V shed 4 bases and J shed 0 bases, with 17 bases lying between them.